Below are 21 T cell receptor beta chains sequenced from a single sample in a study of shared clonotypes between healthy human individuals (dated by TCRdb to between 2020 and 2021). The protocol used for the library was the immunoSEQ multiplex PCR assay. TCRdb limited this immuneACCESS table to in-frame rearrangements with V and J called. A share of clones is missing; checked studies link under half to unresolved V genes, and the rest is unexplained. The sample table shows some 2 million clones, and 95% are seen once. 0.13% of the sample goes to the ten largest clones. Source material: naive CD4+ T cells sorted from blood. The intended sense of this specimen's cell subset or site label: CD45RA+ positively selected. The receptors were gathered from a man aged 18 to 30 in good health.

The chain joins TRBV27 to TRBJ1-5, with D possibly matching TRBD1 (6 bases). The CDR3 runs to 18 residues. V was trimmed by 5 bases and J by 1 base, leaving 21 bases between them. Per germline, CDR1 MNHEY and CDR2 SMNVEV (reference sequence). DNA of the CDR3: TGTGCCAGCAGTCACTCGTCGGGCAGGGGAGTGAGCAATCAGCCCCAGCATTTT. It specifies CASSHSSGRGVSNQPQHF.

This clone was seen a single time. The rearrangement links TRBV6-5 to TRBJ2-4, with 8 bases identical to TRBD1. The germline V gene has CDR1 MNHEY and CDR2 SVGAGI. The CDR3 consists of 13 residues. V shed 6 bases and J 5 bases; nucleotides not matched to a gene: 3. The CDR3 loop is CASRGQAQNIQYF. The CDR3, as DNA: TGTGCCAGCAGGGGACAGGCCCAAAACATTCAGTACTTC.

The chain recombines TRBV9 with TRBJ2-3, with a possible D match to TRBD2 (5 bases). The CDR3 has 15 amino acids. The ends were cut back, 0 bases at V and 0 bases at J, with 8 bases in the middle. CDR1 is SGDLS and CDR2 is YYNGEE in the germline V gene. CDR3 DNA sequence: TGTGCCAGCAGCGTAGACGGGAAAAGCACAGATACGCAGTATTTT. Translated: CASSVDGKSTDTQYF.

This clone was detected only once. The chain employs TRBV6-5 and TRBJ2-1; D may be TRBD2 (6 bases). Germline V gives CDR1 MNHEY, CDR2 SVGAGI. Trimming removed 7 bases at V and 2 bases at J, with 12 bases between. The CDR3 spans 14 residues. The CDR3 spells CASKALAAYNEQFF. In DNA, the CDR3 is TGTGCCAGCAAAGCGTTAGCGGCCTACAATGAGCAGTTCTTC.

The chain employs TRBV5-1 and TRBJ2-5, with D possibly matching TRBD2 (6 bases). Germline CDR1 reads SGHRS; CDR2 reads YFSETQ. V lost 6 bases and J 5 bases, leaving 14 bases between the germline ends. CDR3 size: 13 residues. CDR3 sequence: CASTHTRGETQYF. In DNA, the CDR3 is TGCGCCAGCACCCACACTCGGGGGGAGACCCAGTACTTC.

This chain links TRBV10-3 with TRBJ2-6; no clear D gene. The CDR3 has 13 residues. CDR1 is ENHRY, CDR2 SYGVKD, per germline. Deletions cut 11 bases from V and 2 bases from J, with 10 bases between. The CDR3 protein is CAAAEPGANVLTF. In DNA, the CDR3 is TGTGCCGCAGCCGAGCCTGGGGCCAACGTCCTGACTTTC.

The V and J genes are TRBV11-2 and TRBJ2-2, with 8 positions matching TRBD1. Losses at the gene ends were 1 base for V and 7 bases for J; bases not matched to a gene: 5. Germline V lookup: CDR1 SGHAT, CDR2 FQNNGV. This CDR3 spans 15 amino acids. The CDR3 nucleotides are TGTGCCAGCAGCTTAGCCAGGGGGCTCAGCGGGGAGCTGTTTTTT. Its protein product is CASSLARGLSGELFF.

Remarks on this clone: The junction and the germline gene differ at one end; a read error may be behind it. This chain uses TRBV5-6 with TRBJ2-2; 10 bases fit TRBD1. Germline CDR1 SGHDT, CDR2 YYEEEE. The CDR3 loop spans 17 amino acids. The CDR3 sequence is CASSRGTGASKTGELFF. The CDR3 nucleotides are TGTGCCAGCAGCAGGGGGACAGGGGCCTCGAAGACCGGGGAGCTGTTTTTT.

The DNA for the CDR3 is TGCGCCAGCAGCCAAGTGCTTTCGTCCGGACAGCCTTTCGAGCAGTACTTC. It yields the protein CASSQVLSSGQPFEQYF. V gene TRBV4-3 combines with J gene TRBJ2-7; D is possibly TRBD1 (6 bases). This CDR3 has 17 amino acids. Germline lookup yields CDR1 LGHNA and CDR2 YSLEER. V lost 1 base and J 6 bases, leaving 22 bases between the germline ends.

The CDR3 DNA reads as TGTGCCAGCAGCTTAGACGGGACGTACCAAGAGACCCAGTACTTC. Amino acids: CASSLDGTYQETQYF. J is TRBJ2-5 and V is TRBV7-8, with D possibly being TRBD1 or TRBD2 (5 bases each). Germline V gives CDR1 SGHVS, CDR2 FQNEAQ. Trimming cost V 1 base and J 0 bases, with 9 bases left between them. The CDR3 loop spans 15 amino acids. Using reference TRBV7-8 and TRBJ2-5 for the parts outside the CDR3, the full variable domain is GAGVSQSPRYKVAKRGQDVALRCDPISGHVSLFWYQQALGQGPEFLTYFQNEAQLDKSGLPSDRFFAERPEGSVSTLKIQRTQQEDSAVYLCASSLDGTYQETQYFGPGTRLLVL.

This clone was seen just once. A junction end diverges from the germline sequence, so it may reflect a read error. For the CDR3, the DNA is TGTGCTAGCACCCATCCCGGGCTTAGCTCTGGAAACACCATATATTTT. Protein: CASTHPGLSSGNTIYF. The genes are TRBV7-7 and TRBJ1-3; D is unresolved. CDR1 is SSHAT, CDR2 FNYEAQ, per germline (reference sequence). The CDR3 covers 16 residues.

The V gene is TRBV4-1, the J gene TRBJ2-1; 8 bases are shared with TRBD1. CDR3 length: 15 residues. Per germline, CDR1 MGHRA and CDR2 YSYEKL. The J segment lost 4 bases and the V segment lost 6 bases, leaving 8 bases of the junction unmatched. CDR3 DNA: TGCGCCAGCAGGCTGACAGGGGCGATTTACAATGAGCAGTTCTTC. Translating it yields CASRLTGAIYNEQFF.

This clone was detected only once. The sample has other DNA sequences that encode this CDR3 too. The chain joins TRBV2 to TRBJ2-1; 10 bases line up with TRBD2. The length of the CDR3 is 15 residues. Losses at the gene ends were 3 bases for V and 5 bases for J; bases not matched to a gene: 4. Germline assignment: CDR1 SNHLY and CDR2 FYNNEI. In DNA form, the CDR3 reads TGTGCCAGCAGTGATTGGACTAGCGGCAACAATGAGCAGTTCTTC. It yields the protein CASSDWTSGNNEQFF.

With respect to this clone: In the same sample, other DNA sequences code for this CDR3. The chain links TRBV6-5 to TRBJ1-1; D remains unclear. Germline lookup yields CDR1 MNHEY and CDR2 SVGAGI. This CDR3 spans 13 amino acids. V lost 2 bases to trimming and J lost 1 base, with 5 bases between them. The CDR3 DNA reads as TGTGCCAGCAGTTACCTTGGGAACACTGAAGCTTTCTTT. Encoded protein: CASSYLGNTEAFF.

The J gene is TRBJ2-1, the V gene TRBV4-1, with 8 bases identical to TRBD2. Germline assignment: CDR1 MGHRA and CDR2 YSYEKL. This CDR3 contains 13 residues. The V segment lost 2 bases and the J segment 12 bases; nucleotides outside the gene matches: 6. This CDR3 is CASSQLGLGGQFF. CDR3 nucleotide sequence: TGCGCCAGCAGCCAATTGGGACTAGGTGGGCAGTTCTTC.

The gene calls are TRBV2 and TRBJ2-7; D ambiguous. Germline CDR1 reads SNHLY; CDR2 reads FYNNEI. CDR3 length: 13 residues. V lost 4 bases, J lost 6 bases, and 13 bases lay in between. DNA for the CDR3: TGTGCCAGCAGTGGCGAAGGGTCGGGCGAGCAGTACTTC. Protein product: CASSGEGSGEQYF.

The chain joins TRBV5-1 to TRBJ2-1; 9 nucleotides match TRBD1. The CDR3 covers 16 residues. From germline, CDR1 is SGHRS and CDR2 YFSETQ. Unmatched junction bases numbered 11, after V lost 6 bases and J lost 4 bases. The CDR3 loop is CASTMMTGGSYNEQFF. Written as DNA, the CDR3 is TGCGCCAGCACCATGATGACAGGGGGTTCTTACAATGAGCAGTTCTTC.

The gene calls are TRBV6-5 and TRBJ2-7; D is unresolved. The ends were cut back, 6 bases at V and 1 base at J, with 4 bases in the middle. CDR1 and CDR2 (germline): MNHEY, SVGAGI. The CDR3 extends over 11 amino acids. The CDR3 here is CASRQSYEQYF. The CDR3 DNA reads TGTGCCAGCAGGCAATCCTACGAGCAGTACTTC.

The CDR3 reads CASSRDSYFSLHF. The CDR3 DNA is TGTGCCAGCAGTAGGGACAGCTACTTCTCCCTCCACTTT. The chain joins TRBV6-6 to TRBJ1-6, with TRBD1 matching over 7 bases. J lost 14 bases, V lost 5 bases, and 9 bases had no gene match. Germline loops: CDR1 MNHNY, CDR2 SVGAGI (reference sequence). The CDR3 totals 13 residues.

J is TRBJ2-1 and V is TRBV7-6, with 9 bases identical to TRBD1. This CDR3 has 15 residues. After removal of 1 base from V and 8 bases from J, the junction contained 6 bases not matched to a gene. Germline lookup yields CDR1 SGHVS and CDR2 FNYEAQ. The CDR3 spells CASSLVGTGRDEQFF. The CDR3 DNA follows: TGTGCCAGCAGCTTAGTCGGGACAGGGAGGGATGAGCAGTTCTTC.

The chain combines TRBV28 with TRBJ1-1; D is undetermined. Trimming stripped 4 bases from V and 1 base from J, with 22 bases between. The length of the CDR3 is 18 residues. Germline CDR1 MDHEN, CDR2 SYDVKM. The CDR3 sequence: CASSSLGVIGRENTEAFF. In DNA, the CDR3 is TGTGCCAGCAGTTCGCTCGGGGTAATAGGGAGGGAGAACACTGAAGCTTTCTTT. The full variable domain, with the rest looked up from reference TRBV28 and TRBJ1-1, is DVKVTQSSRYLVKRTGEKVFLECVQDMDHENMFWYRQDPGLGLRLIYFSYDVKMKEKGDIPEGYSVSREKKERFSLILESASTNQTSMYLCASSSLGVIGRENTEAFFGQGTRLTVV.